The present entry profiles one T cell receptor beta chain with its context. Its antigen is as yet unknown. The sample belongs to a study of shared clonotypes between healthy human individuals. Approximately 30,000 T cell genomes (around 0.2 ug DNA) went into each sorted-subset replicate. Clones were read by immunoSEQ multiplex PCR, and TCRdb kept only the in-frame ones, dropping some. The sample yields roughly 2.5 million clones, 90% to 95% seen once. Study conclusions and caveats: What limited the represented genetic and exposure-history diversity was the small number of donors. Unshared clonotypes carried lower generation probabilities than those common to all four donors. Relative to memory subsets, naive subsets generally showed larger estimated richness.

Unmatched junction bases numbered 16, after V lost 6 bases and J lost 1 base. The V gene's germline CDR1 is SGHDT and CDR2 YYEEEE. This CDR3 spans 19 amino acids. This receptor was taken from a man aged 18 to 35 in good health. What was sequenced was naive CD4+ T cells sorted from blood. Subset of the sample: CD45RA+ positively selected. The rearrangement joins TRBV5-6 to TRBJ1-4; 9 nucleotides align to TRBD1. CDR3 sequence reads: CASTSGQGYMMGTNEKLFF. Here the CDR3 DNA reads TGTGCCAGCACCTCTGGACAGGGGTACATGATGGGAACTAATGAAAAACTGTTTTTT. The entire variable domain, with the rest obtained from reference TRBV5-6 and TRBJ1-4, is as follows: DAGVTQSPTHLIKTRGQQVTLRCSPKSGHDTVSWYQQALGQGPQFIFQYYEEEERQRGNFPDRFSGHQFPNYSSELNVNALLLGDSALYLCASTSGQGYMMGTNEKLFFGSGTQLSVL.